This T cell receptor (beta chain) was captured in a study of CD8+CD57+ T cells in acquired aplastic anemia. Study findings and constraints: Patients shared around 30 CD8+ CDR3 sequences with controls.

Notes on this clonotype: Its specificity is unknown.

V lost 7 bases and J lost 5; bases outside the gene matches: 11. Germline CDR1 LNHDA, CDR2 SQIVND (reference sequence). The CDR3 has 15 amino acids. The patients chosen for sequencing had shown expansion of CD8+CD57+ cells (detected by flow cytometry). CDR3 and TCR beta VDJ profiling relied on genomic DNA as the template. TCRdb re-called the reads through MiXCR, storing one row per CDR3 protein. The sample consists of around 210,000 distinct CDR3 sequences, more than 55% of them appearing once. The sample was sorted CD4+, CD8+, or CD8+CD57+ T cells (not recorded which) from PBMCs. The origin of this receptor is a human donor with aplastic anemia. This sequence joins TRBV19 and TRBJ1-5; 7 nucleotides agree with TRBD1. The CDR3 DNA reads TGTGCCAGTACCACCCCGGACAGGACTCATCAGCCCCAGCATTTT. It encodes CASTTPDRTHQPQHF.